This TCR beta chain was sequenced in a study of cytomegalovirus exposure and HLA in healthy donors. The study's findings and limits: The authors confirmed in vitro that three CMV-associated chains were specific for CMV antigens.

The CDR3 contains 16 residues. The germline V gene has CDR1 SQVTM and CDR2 ANQGSEA. The V segment lost 4 bases and the J segment 0 bases; nucleotides outside the gene matches: 4. Profiled with immunoSEQ multiplex PCR; TCRdb holds only in-frame clones, not every one. The sample contains under 200,000 clones, 85% to 90% of which appear only once. The validation cohort, a group of roughly 120 subjects, included the donors and was separate from the roughly 700-subject first cohort. Details on this clone: Its antigen remains unidentified.

The sequence was collected from a woman younger than 30 in good health and CMV-seropositive. The V gene is TRBV29-1, the J gene TRBJ2-5, with TRBD2 matching over 14 bases. What was sequenced was PBMCs. This chain's CDR3 is CSVVGLAGVYQETQYF. CDR3 nucleotide sequence: TGCAGCGTTGTGGGACTAGCGGGAGTATACCAAGAGACCCAGTACTTC.